This is a list of T cell receptor beta chains from one sample in a study of early T cells in non-severe SARS-CoV-2 infection. TCRdb redid the calling of the 5' RACE reads with MiXCR, one entry per CDR3 protein. The sample yields around 60,000 distinct CDR3 sequences, roughly 18% seen once. The specimen was whole blood, collected at baseline. The origin of the receptors is an adult who was a healthcare worker with PCR-confirmed SARS-CoV-2 infection or an uninfected control (not recorded which). Each CDR3 is given with its conserved first and last residue. Each record gives: J gene, D gene, V gene, CDR3 length, clone size, CDR3 DNA, CDR3 protein. A D gene is named only where the DNA matches it firmly. Not every row has a clone size; where given, it reads once, few, many or a size class.

TRBJ1-4 . TRBV11-2 13 few TGTGCCAGCAGCTTAAGACAAACTGAAAAACTGTTTTTT CASSLRQTEKLFF
TRBJ1-2 TRBD1 TRBV4-2 15 . TGTGCCAGCAGCCAACTCTCCGTGGACAGGGGGTACTTCACCTTC CASSQLSVDRGYFTF
TRBJ2-3 . TRBV6-1 15 few TGTGCCAGCAGTGATTCTAAATACCCCCAAGATACGCAGTATTTT CASSDSKYPQDTQYF
TRBJ2-7 . TRBV10-2 15 . TGCGCCAGCAAGGTTGGGCAGGGAAAAACCTACGAGCAGTACTTC CASKVGQGKTYEQYF
TRBJ2-1 TRBD2 TRBV6-5 15 many TGTGCCAGCAGTTACGATTGGACTAGCGTCAATGAGCAGTTCTTC CASSYDWTSVNEQFF
TRBJ2-3 TRBD2 TRBV5-1 14 few TGCGCCAGCAGCTCCCAAGCGGGAGGAGATACGCAGTATTTT CASSSQAGGDTQYF
TRBJ2-2 TRBD1 TRBV7-8 16 . TGTGCCAGCAGCCTCCAGACAGGGGCTAACACCGGGGAGCTGTTTTTT CASSLQTGANTGELFF
TRBJ1-6 . TRBV6-5 17 . TGTGCCAGCAGGACCGGGATGGGAAGCTCCTATAATTCACCCCCCCACTTT CASRTGMGSSYNSPPHF
TRBJ2-1 TRBD1 TRBV6-4 17 . TGTGCCAGCAGTCAAGCAGGGACAGGATTTTCCTACAATGAGCAGTTCTTC CASSQAGTGFSYNEQFF
TRBJ2-2 . TRBV28 12 many TGTGCCAGCAGTCAACCCCGCCGGGAGCTGTTTTTT CASSQPRRELFF
TRBJ2-7 TRBD2 TRBV18 15 many TGTGCCAGCTCCCCCGGAAGCGGGAGCCCCTACGAGCAGTACTTC CASSPGSGSPYEQYF
TRBJ2-7 . TRBV4-2 14 . TGTGCCAGCAGATCCCGGGAGAGCTCCTACGAGCAGTACTTC CASRSRESSYEQYF
TRBJ1-1 TRBD1 TRBV25-1 14 many TGTGCCAGCAGTGTATCACAGGGGTCGACTGAAGCTTTCTTT CASSVSQGSTEAFF
TRBJ2-5 . TRBV5-1 16 few TGCGCCAGCAGCGCCAAAGGGACTCTACAAAAAGAGACCCAGTACTTC CASSAKGTLQKETQYF
TRBJ1-5 . TRBV5-1 14 . TGCGCCAGCAGCTACGAACCAGGGGACCAGCCCCAGCATTTT CASSYEPGDQPQHF
TRBJ2-3 . TRBV12-3/TRBV12-4 16 . TGTGCCAGCAGCCCACTTCAGAGGGTACGGACAGATACGCAGTATTTT CASSPLQRVRTDTQYF
TRBJ2-1 TRBD2 TRBV5-4 13 many TGTGCCAGCAGCTTGGCGGGGGGGAATGAGCAGTTCTTC CASSLAGGNEQFF
TRBJ2-7 TRBD2 TRBV7-2 18 . TGTGCCAGCAGCCTTGGGACTAGCGGGAGAAGGGTCTCCTACGAGCAGTACTTC CASSLGTSGRRVSYEQYF
TRBJ1-4 . TRBV20-1 16 few TGCAGTGCTAGAGTCCATACATCGGCAACTAATGAAAAACTGTTTTTT CSARVHTSATNEKLFF
TRBJ1-2 . TRBV20-1 15 . TGCAGTGCTAGAGACGAAGTTATCGCCGACTATGGCTACACCTTC CSARDEVIADYGYTF
TRBJ2-1 TRBD1 TRBV7-9 14 many TGTGCCAGCAGCCGGGGACAGGGGATCAATGAGCAGTTCTTC CASSRGQGINEQFF
TRBJ2-7 TRBD2 TRBV11-2 15 . TGTGCCAGCAGCTTAGATAGCGGGAGTAAAGGCGAGCAGTACTTC CASSLDSGSKGEQYF
TRBJ1-3 . TRBV18 15 few TGTGCCAGCTCACCCGACCGTAGCTCTGGAAACACCATATATTTT CASSPDRSSGNTIYF
TRBJ2-3 TRBD2 TRBV5-4 15 . TGTGCCAGCAGCCCGCCAAATGGGAGGGCAGATACGCAGTATTTT CASSPPNGRADTQYF
TRBJ2-1 TRBD1 TRBV12-3/TRBV12-4 13 many TGTGCCAGCAGCCAGGGGGACAGAACTACCCTAATCTTC CASSQGDRTTLIF
TRBJ2-7 . TRBV20-1 11 many TGCAGTGCTAGAGTGGGAGAGGTAACGTACTTC CSARVGEVTYF
TRBJ1-1 TRBD1 TRBV6-5 11 many TGTGCCACCAGGGGGAAAACTGAAGCTTTCTTT CATRGKTEAFF
TRBJ2-3 . TRBV6-2/TRBV6-3 15 . TGTGCCAGCAGTCCCCCGGGAGCGGAGACAGATACGCAGTATTTT CASSPPGAETDTQYF
TRBJ2-4 TRBD2 TRBV20-1 14 . TGCAGTGCTAGGGCCGGGACTAGCGGAAACATTCAGTACTTC CSARAGTSGNIQYF
TRBJ1-5 . TRBV29-1 13 . TGCAGCGTTGCATTGAATGTTAATCAGCCCCAGCATTTT CSVALNVNQPQHF
TRBJ2-5 . TRBV14 14 . TGTGCCAGCAGCTCCCTACTCGACGGGGAGACCCAGTACTTC CASSSLLDGETQYF
TRBJ2-7 TRBD1 TRBV7-9 15 . TGTGCCAGCAGCGAAAGCCCAGGGGGATTCTACGAGCAGTACTTC CASSESPGGFYEQYF
TRBJ2-7 . TRBV11-2 14 few TGTGCCAGCAGCCTGGAGTATGGGGGCTACGAGCAGTACTTC CASSLEYGGYEQYF
TRBJ2-2 . TRBV7-2 11 few TGTGCCAGCAGCTTTGGCGGGGAGCTGTTTTTT CASSFGGELFF